This TCR beta chain was observed in a study of CD8 T cells in Susac syndrome. With random hexamers, 0.5 to 1 ug RNA was reverse transcribed. Amplification of TCR beta CDR3 across 54 Vbeta and 13 Jbeta was performed with immunoSEQ multiplex PCR. Via MiXCR, TCRdb re-called the immunoSEQ multiplex PCR reads, giving one row per CDR3 protein. This table has 330,000 or so distinct CDR3 sequences, approximately 85% appearing once. The length of the CDR3 is 17 residues. V lost 0 bases, J lost 0 bases, and 3 bases stayed unmatched. CDR1 and CDR2 from the germline V gene are MNHEY and SVGAGI. The CD8+ and CD4+ T cells were negatively isolated, with the TEMRA cells enriched by FACS.

The receptor's source is a human donor with multiple sclerosis. The chain combines TRBV6-5 with TRBJ2-1; 9 bases fit TRBD2. Sequenced material: CD8+ T cells from PBMCs. The CDR3 DNA reads TGTGCCAGCAGTTACTCTAGCGGGGGTTCCTCCTACAATGAGCAGTTCTTC. Translated: CASSYSSGGSSYNEQFF.